Below, 24 T cell receptor beta chains from the same sample are listed, as sequenced in a study of early T cells in non-severe SARS-CoV-2 infection. Each CDR3 protein is one row after TCRdb ran MiXCR on the 5' RACE reads. Of roughly 50,000 distinct CDR3 sequences in the sample, around 10% are singletons; the top ten hold 8% to 10%. Sequencing was carried out using whole blood. Receptors were obtained from an adult who was a healthcare worker with PCR-confirmed SARS-CoV-2 infection or an uninfected control (not recorded which).

This chain connects TRBV7-9 to TRBJ2-4; D not resolved. CDR1 is SEHNR, CDR2 FQNEAQ, per germline (reference sequence). The CDR3 sequence is 13 residues long. V lost 3 bases, J lost 8 bases, and 11 bases lay in between. This chain's CDR3 is CASSFHEADIQYF. CDR3 DNA: TGTGCCAGCAGCTTCCACGAAGCAGACATTCAGTACTTC. Based on the CDR3 plus reference TRBV7-9 and TRBJ2-4, the full variable domain is DTGVSQNPRHKITKRGQNVTFRCDPISEHNRLYWYRQTLGQGPEFLTYFQNEAQLEKSRLLSDRFSAERPKGSFSTLEIQRTEQGDSAMYLCASSFHEADIQYFGAGTRLSVL.

This clonotype has ten or more counts. This chain joins TRBV29-1 and TRBJ1-1; D may be TRBD1 (6 bases). The germline V gene has CDR1 SQVTM and CDR2 ANQGSEA. The CDR3 loop spans 13 amino acids. V was cut by 3 bases and J by 6 bases, with 14 bases left in between. The CDR3 nucleotides are TGCAGCGTTGATGGACCCGGGGGCGCTGAAGCTTTCTTT. It codes for CSVDGPGGAEAFF.

This chain links TRBV29-1 with TRBJ1-2; a weak D match, TRBD1 (6 bases). This CDR3 contains 12 residues. Trimming took 5 bases from V and 3 from J, leaving 10 bases between them. Germline loops: CDR1 SQVTM, CDR2 ANQGSEA. The chain's CDR3 is CSVLTGDYGYTF. The CDR3 region has the DNA TGCAGCGTTCTGACAGGAGACTATGGCTACACCTTC. The full variable domain, its missing parts supplied by reference TRBV29-1 and TRBJ1-2, is SAVISQKPSRDICQRGTSLTIQCQVDSQVTMMFWYRQQPGQSLTLIATANQGSEATYESGFVIDKFPISRPNLTFSTLTVSNMSPEDSSIYLCSVLTGDYGYTFGSGTRLTVV.

This clonotype came up many times. CDR3 coding DNA: TGCGCCAGCAGCTTTTTTGCCGGGACAACGAACACTGAAGCTTTCTTT. Translating gives CASSFFAGTTNTEAFF. J is TRBJ1-1 and V is TRBV5-1; the D gene is possibly TRBD1 (6 bases). CDR3 size: 16 residues. V lost 2 bases to trimming and J lost 1 base, with 15 bases between them. Germline loops: CDR1 SGHRS, CDR2 YFSETQ.

Ten or more counts support this clonotype. V and J are TRBV6-1 and TRBJ1-1; 7 bases are shared with TRBD1. The CDR3 runs 16 residues. Germline values: CDR1 MNHNS, CDR2 SASEGT. The junction had 10 bases not matched to a gene; V was cut back by 4 bases and J by 2 bases. The CDR3: CASSVSDREINTEAFF. The CDR3 DNA is TGTGCCAGCAGTGTAAGCGACAGGGAAATCAACACTGAAGCTTTCTTT.

J is TRBJ2-7 and V is TRBV29-1; D is possibly TRBD2 (7 bases). CDR1 SQVTM and CDR2 ANQGSEA come from the germline V gene. The germline V and J ends were trimmed by 7 bases and 1 base, with 14 bases remaining between them. The length of the CDR3 is 13 residues. CDR3 nucleotides: TGCAGCGCAGGGGCTAGCGGTTCCTACGAGCAGTACTTC. Protein sequence: CSAGASGSYEQYF.

The V call is TRBV20-1, the J call TRBJ2-2; D tentatively reads TRBD1 or TRBD2 (5 bases each). Germline loops: CDR1 DFQATT, CDR2 SNEGSKA (reference sequence). V shed 0 bases and J shed 2 bases, with 10 bases lying between them. CDR3 length: 15 amino acids. The CDR3 region is CSAREGTVNTGELFF. DNA for the CDR3: TGCAGTGCTAGAGAGGGGACGGTAAACACCGGGGAGCTGTTTTTT.

V is TRBV7-9 and J is TRBJ2-1; possibly TRBD1 for D (6 bases). Germline lookup yields CDR1 SEHNR and CDR2 FQNEAQ (reference sequence). The ends were cut back, 5 bases at V and 0 bases at J, with 17 bases in the middle. This CDR3 region has 17 residues. In nucleotides, the CDR3 is TGTGCCAGCAGCCTCCTAGGGGGAGAGGACTCCTACAATGAGCAGTTCTTC. Translation gives CASSLLGGEDSYNEQFF.

The sample holds many counts of this clonotype. V and J are TRBV10-1 and TRBJ2-3; 14 bases map to TRBD2. Germline trimming cut 4 bases from V and 8 bases from J; bases unmatched to any gene: 5. CDR1 WNHNN and CDR2 SYGVQD come from the germline V gene (reference sequence). This CDR3 spans 15 amino acids. The CDR3 nucleotides are TGCGCCAGCAGTGCGGGACTAGCGGGAGAGGGTACGCAGTATTTT. It is translated as CASSAGLAGEGTQYF.

This clonotype was detected a few times. As DNA, the CDR3 is TGTGCCAGGGACAACGCTAACTATGGCTACACCTTC. Amino acids: CARDNANYGYTF. The V gene is TRBV2, the J gene TRBJ1-2, with D maybe TRBD1 (5 bases). CDR1 is SNHLY, CDR2 FYNNEI, per germline. Trimming removed 9 bases from V and 0 bases from J, with 8 bases in between. The CDR3 covers 12 residues.

The CDR3, as DNA: TGTGCCAGCAGGCCCCATCTAGCGCCGGACGCAGATACGCAGTATTTT. This sequence encodes CASRPHLAPDADTQYF. The V and J genes are TRBV6-5 and TRBJ2-3, with a weak D call TRBD2 (6 bases). The V gene lost 6 bases and the J gene lost 4 bases, with 20 bases spanning the gap. The germline V gene encodes CDR1 MNHEY and CDR2 SVGAGI. The CDR3 is 16 residues long.

This clonotype was observed a handful of times. V gene TRBV6-2 or TRBV6-3 combines with J gene TRBJ1-1; D call uncertain. The CDR3 covers 12 residues. CDR1 is MNHEY and CDR2 is SVGEGT in the germline V gene. The V and J ends lost 6 bases and 5 bases respectively, with 10 bases between them. CDR3 sequence reads: CASSPGRTEAFF. The CDR3 DNA is TGTGCCAGCAGCCCGGGAAGGACTGAAGCTTTCTTT.

This clonotype showed up many times. The chain employs TRBV7-9 and TRBJ2-1; TRBD1 matches at 7 bases. The germline gives CDR1 SEHNR, CDR2 FQNEAQ (reference sequence). The CDR3 consists of 17 residues. J lost 7 bases, V lost 6 bases, and 18 bases had no gene match. The CDR3 DNA is TGTGCCAGCAGGGGCCGGGAAAAGACAGGGTCCTTTAATGAGCAGTTCTTC. This sequence encodes CASRGREKTGSFNEQFF.

This clonotype was detected only a few times. The J gene is TRBJ2-2, the V gene TRBV10-1; D is possibly TRBD1 (6 bases). There are 17 residues in the CDR3. CDR1 is WNHNN, CDR2 SYGVQD, per germline (reference sequence). V was shortened by 6 bases and J by 0 bases, with 17 bases between the two germline ends. Written as DNA, the CDR3 is TGCGCCAGCAGCCTCCAGGGGACCCTTTCGAACACCGGGGAGCTGTTTTTT. Its protein is CASSLQGTLSNTGELFF.

V and J are TRBV21-1 and TRBJ1-1; the table's D call TRBD1 went unverified against the DNA. TRBV21-1 is labeled a pseudogene. The CDR3 is 14 residues long. CDR3 loop: CASSKGGYRPEAFF. CDR3 DNA sequence: TGTGCCAGCAGCAAAGGGGGGTACAGGCCTGAAGCTTTCTTC.

This clonotype was observed a few times. CDR3: CASSLRTGAYGYTF. The CDR3 nucleotides read TGCGCCAGCAGCTTAAGGACAGGGGCGTATGGCTACACCTTC. The chain employs TRBV5-1 and TRBJ1-2; 9 bases line up with TRBD1. This CDR3 contains 14 residues. In germline, CDR1 is SGHRS, CDR2 YFSETQ. J gave up 5 bases and V 2 bases, and 4 bases lay outside the gene matches.

The chain is built from TRBV14 and TRBJ1-1; D unresolved. Deletions cut 7 bases from V and 2 bases from J, with 14 bases between. The CDR3 runs to 14 residues. Germline assignment: CDR1 SGHDN and CDR2 FVKESK. The CDR3 DNA is TGTGCCAGCACCAAGGGTAGGAGTAACACTGAAGCTTTCTTT. Encoded protein: CASTKGRSNTEAFF.

This clonotype was recorded at least ten times. J is TRBJ2-5 and V is TRBV27, with TRBD1 matching over 8 bases. Germline V gene data show CDR1 as MNHEY and CDR2 as SMNVEV (reference sequence). V shed 0 bases, J shed 4 bases, and the junction held 4 bases outside the gene matches. The CDR3 consists of 15 residues. The CDR3 nucleotides are TGTGCCAGCAGTTTATCGTCAGGGGGCTCAGAGACCCAGTACTTC. The encoded protein is CASSLSSGGSETQYF.

This clonotype was counted many times. The chain links TRBV10-3 to TRBJ2-1, with D possibly TRBD1 on 6 matching bases. V shed 4 bases and J shed 6 bases, with 7 bases lying between them. This CDR3 contains 12 residues. Germline V gene sequence: CDR1 ENHRY, CDR2 SYGVKD. The CDR3 DNA reads as TGTGCCATCAGTGCACAGGGCAATGAGCAGTTCTTC. It codes for CAISAQGNEQFF.

The rearrangement links TRBV3-1 to TRBJ1-4, with D hard to call. The CDR3 loop spans 13 amino acids. The germline V and J ends were trimmed by 4 bases and 8 bases, with 11 bases remaining between them. From germline, CDR1 is LGHDT and CDR2 YNNKEL (reference sequence). The CDR3 sequence is CASSPGGNEKLFF. CDR3 coding DNA: TGTGCCAGCAGCCCCGGAGGGAACGAAAAACTGTTTTTT.

This clonotype was observed at least ten times. The chain links TRBV20-1 to TRBJ1-3, with D possibly being TRBD1 (6 bases). V was pared by 5 bases and J by 1 base, with 12 bases between. The CDR3 covers 14 residues. Germline V lookup: CDR1 DFQATT, CDR2 SNEGSKA (reference sequence). The chain's CDR3 is CSAALTGSGNTIYF. As DNA, the CDR3 is TGCAGTGCTGCCCTCACAGGGTCTGGAAACACCATATATTTT.

At least ten counts were recorded for this clonotype. This chain uses TRBV6-5 with TRBJ1-6, with D hard to call. Trimming removed 4 bases at V and 6 bases at J, with 10 bases between. CDR1 MNHEY and CDR2 SVGAGI come from the germline V gene. The CDR3 covers 14 residues. The CDR3 spells CASSFGRSNSPLHF. CDR3 in DNA: TGTGCCAGCAGTTTCGGACGGAGTAATTCACCCCTCCACTTT.

This clonotype was counted only a few times. The chain has TRBV29-1 and TRBJ2-1; the D is unclear. Trimming removed 7 bases from V and 2 bases from J, with 15 bases in between. Germline loops: CDR1 SQVTM, CDR2 ANQGSEA. The CDR3 totals 14 residues. The CDR3: CSASHTVPYNEQFF. The CDR3 region has the DNA TGCAGCGCTTCCCACACCGTCCCCTACAATGAGCAGTTCTTC.

The rearrangement uses TRBV7-9 and TRBJ1-1; the match to TRBD1 covers 9 bases. Germline-derived CDR1 and CDR2 are SEHNR and FQNEAQ (reference sequence). The CDR3 has 15 residues. J lost 1 base, V lost 4 bases, and 4 bases had no gene match. CDR3: CASSSRDRENTEAFF. In DNA form, the CDR3 reads TGTGCCAGCAGCTCGAGGGACAGGGAGAACACTGAAGCTTTCTTT.